These 16 T cell receptor beta chains originate from one sample sequenced in a study of cytomegalovirus exposure and HLA in healthy donors. Use of 60 Vbeta and 13 Jbeta primers characterized the PCR. The method was immunoSEQ multiplex PCR; TCRdb's version includes in-frame clones alone and lacks a portion of them. In total, the table holds more than 200,000 clones. Sequenced: PBMCs. These receptors were obtained from a woman in her 30s in good health and CMV-seropositive.

This chain connects TRBV9 to TRBJ2-7, with a possible D match to TRBD1 (5 bases). Germline CDR1 reads SGDLS; CDR2 reads YYNGEE. V lost 1 base and J lost 2, with 13 bases in between. The CDR3 is 15 residues long. The CDR3 is CASSVSTGSTYEQYF. Here the CDR3 DNA reads TGTGCCAGCAGCGTAAGTACAGGTTCCACCTACGAGCAGTACTTC.

The CDR3 here is CASTLGLGGYEQYF. DNA of the CDR3: TGTGCCAGCACCCTCGGGTTAGGAGGGTACGAGCAGTACTTC. The genes are TRBV7-2 and TRBJ2-7; maybe TRBD2 (6 bases). Germline-derived CDR1 and CDR2 are SGHTA and FQGNSA. V lost 7 bases, J lost 4 bases, and 17 bases lay in between. This CDR3 has 14 residues.

The chain combines TRBV9 with TRBJ2-7, with 9 bases lining up with TRBD1. The J segment lost 6 bases and the V segment lost 4 bases, leaving 14 bases of the junction unmatched. CDR1 and CDR2 (germline): SGDLS, YYNGEE. The CDR3 totals 16 residues. For the CDR3, the DNA is TGTGCCAGCAGCTCCGAAGCCGGGACAGGGTATCCCGAGCAGTACTTC. Protein: CASSSEAGTGYPEQYF.

J is TRBJ1-1 and V is TRBV19, with 11 bases that match TRBD1. V gave up 3 bases and J gave up 4 bases; unmatched junction bases: 4. CDR3 length equals 15 residues. Germline V gene lookup returns CDR1 LNHDA and CDR2 SQIVND (reference sequence). CDR3 in DNA: TGTGCCAGTAGTATGTCCGGGACAGGGGGCACTGAAGCTTTCTTT. This encodes CASSMSGTGGTEAFF. The full variable domain, its missing parts supplied by reference TRBV19 and TRBJ1-1, is DGGITQSPKYLFRKEGQNVTLSCEQNLNHDAMYWYRQDPGQGLRLIYYSQIVNDFQKGDIAEGYSVSREKKESFPLTVTSAQKNPTAFYLCASSMSGTGGTEAFFGQGTRLTVV.

The chain joins TRBV5-4 to TRBJ2-4, with 7 positions matching TRBD1. Per the germline V gene, CDR1 is SGHNT and CDR2 is YYREEE (reference sequence). This CDR3 is 17 amino acids long. Unmatched junction bases numbered 12, after V lost 2 bases and J lost 4 bases. The CDR3 region is CASSLSPDGTVKNIQYF. The CDR3 nucleotides are TGTGCCAGCAGCTTATCCCCGGACGGGACAGTTAAAAACATTCAGTACTTC.

V usage is TRBV10-1 and J usage is TRBJ2-3; tentative D call: TRBD2 (5 bases). V was cut by 0 bases and J by 11 bases, with 12 bases left in between. The CDR3 is 13 residues long. The germline V gene has CDR1 WNHNN and CDR2 SYGVQD (reference sequence). The CDR3 DNA reads as TGCGCCAGCAGTGAGTCGACAACCCGGGGGCAGTATTTT. Its translation is CASSESTTRGQYF.

The chain is built from TRBV11-2 and TRBJ1-5, with D possibly matching TRBD1 (6 bases). The germline CDR1 and CDR2 sequences are SGHAT and FQNNGV. The CDR3 runs 15 residues. V shed 5 bases and J shed 5 bases, with 16 bases lying between them. CDR3 sequence: CASSRPEQGDQPQHF. The CDR3 bases are TGTGCCAGCAGCCGACCGGAACAGGGAGATCAGCCCCAGCATTTT.

The chain uses TRBV4-1 and TRBJ1-4, with D perhaps matching TRBD1 (5 bases). The CDR3 loop spans 15 amino acids. Germline loops: CDR1 MGHRA, CDR2 YSYEKL. The V end was cut by 4 bases, the J end by 8 bases, with 17 bases between. The CDR3 nucleotides read TGCGCCAGCAGCCTAACGGAGGGGCGGGTAGAAAAACTGTTTTTT. This sequence encodes CASSLTEGRVEKLFF.

This chain connects TRBV30 to TRBJ1-1, with D tentatively TRBD1 (5 bases). This CDR3 is built from 13 residues. Per germline, CDR1 GTSNPN and CDR2 SVGIG (reference sequence). V was pared by 3 bases and J by 2 bases, with 10 bases between. The DNA for the CDR3 is TGTGCCTGGAGCAGGACACAAAACACTGAAGCTTTCTTT. Residues: CAWSRTQNTEAFF.

The rearrangement links TRBV30 to TRBJ2-5, with 11 bases lining up with TRBD2. The CDR3 totals 16 residues. Trimming at V came to 2 bases and at J to 1 base, leaving 6 bases not matched to a gene. Looked up from germline, CDR1 is GTSNPN and CDR2 is SVGIG (reference sequence). In nucleotides, the CDR3 is TGTGCCTGGAGTAACGGGACTAGCGGAGGCCAAGAGACCCAGTACTTC. It translates to CAWSNGTSGGQETQYF.

The chain links TRBV9 to TRBJ2-1; 10 nucleotides agree with TRBD2. This CDR3 is built from 13 residues. The V segment lost 0 bases and the J segment 14 bases; nucleotides outside the gene matches: 5. Germline CDR1 and CDR2: SGDLS and YYNGEE. CDR3 nucleotides: TGTGCCAGCAGCGTAGGGGGACTAGCGCCAAAGTTCTTC. Translation gives CASSVGGLAPKFF.

The rearrangement joins TRBV29-1 to TRBJ1-1; D is undetermined. Per the germline V gene, CDR1 is SQVTM and CDR2 is ANQGSEA. Trimming took 1 base from V and 2 from J, leaving 5 bases between them. The CDR3 loop spans 12 amino acids. CDR3: CSVEGPNTEAFF. The CDR3 region has the DNA TGCAGCGTTGAAGGGCCCAACACTGAAGCTTTCTTT.

CDR3 region: CASSQDLGGSIQFF. The CDR3 DNA reads TGCGCCAGCAGCCAAGACCTGGGCGGGAGTATCCAGTTCTTC. The V gene is TRBV4-1, the J gene TRBJ2-1; 7 bases are a match to TRBD2. The CDR3 loop spans 14 amino acids. Germline V gene data show CDR1 as MGHRA and CDR2 as YSYEKL. V dropped 0 bases and J dropped 13; count of bases not matched to a gene: 9.

This sequence joins TRBV27 and TRBJ2-3; 13 nucleotides agree with TRBD2. This CDR3 is built from 15 residues. Germline V lookup: CDR1 MNHEY, CDR2 SMNVEV (reference sequence). With V trimmed by 6 bases and J by 4 bases, 4 bases remained unmatched. The CDR3 DNA sequence: TGTGCCAGCAGGGGACTAGCGGGACGAGCAGATACGCAGTATTTT. Protein product: CASRGLAGRADTQYF.

The rearrangement uses TRBV30 and TRBJ1-1; 7 bases map to TRBD1. The J segment lost 1 base and the V segment lost 7 bases, leaving 3 bases of the junction unmatched. The CDR3 has 12 amino acids. Germline V gene data show CDR1 as GTSNPN and CDR2 as SVGIG (reference sequence). The CDR3 protein is CAYRQGNTEAFF. CDR3 DNA sequence: TGTGCCTACCGACAGGGGAACACTGAAGCTTTCTTT.

V usage is TRBV5-1 and J usage is TRBJ1-1; D perhaps matches TRBD1 (5 bases). The CDR3 consists of 15 residues. CDR1 is SGHRS, CDR2 YFSETQ, per germline. Between the trimmed V and J ends, which lost 6 bases and 4 bases, there was a span of 19 bases. The CDR3 is CASIPAGGLVTEAFF. CDR3 sequence (DNA): TGCGCCAGCATCCCTGCGGGGGGTTTAGTCACTGAAGCTTTCTTT. The full variable domain, its missing parts supplied by reference TRBV5-1 and TRBJ1-1, is KAGVTQTPRYLIKTRGQQVTLSCSPISGHRSVSWYQQTPGQGLQFLFEYFSETQRNKGNFPGRFSGRQFSNSRSEMNVSTLELGDSALYLCASIPAGGLVTEAFFGQGTRLTVV.